A selection of T cell receptor beta chains follows, all from one sample in a study of regulatory T cells in long-lasting Graves disease. A single record per CDR3 protein comes from TCRdb applying MiXCR to the multiplex PCR reads. The data contain under 300,000 distinct CDR3 sequences, about 17% of them singletons. A further study also used this sample, focusing on T cells in Graves' hyperthyroidism and ophthalmopathy.

The starting material was peripheral blood mononuclear cells (PBMCs), obtained at new diagnosis, from a patient treated with antithyroid drugs. These receptors were taken from a woman younger than 45 with Graves disease. Both conserved end residues are part of each CDR3. A D gene is named only where the DNA matches it firmly. Not every row has a clone size; where given, it reads once, few, many or a size class.

d_gene	v_gene	abundance	len	j_gene	CDR3aa	CDR3nt
NA	TRBV12-3/TRBV12-4	many	14	TRBJ2-7	CASSDQGGGWEQYF	TGTGCCAGCAGCGACCAAGGGGGGGGATGGGAGCAGTACTTC
NA	TRBV28	many	13	TRBJ1-2	CANPLFGEVGYTF	TGTGCCAACCCACTATTTGGTGAGGTAGGCTACACCTTC
NA	TRBV11-2	few	16	TRBJ1-1	CASSLVNMAGLTEAFF	TGTGCCAGCAGCTTAGTGAACATGGCAGGGCTAACTGAAGCTTTCTTT
NA	TRBV19	few	12	TRBJ2-6	CASYIGANVLTF	TGTGCCAGTTACATAGGGGCCAACGTCCTGACTTTC
NA	TRBV20-1	NA	17	TRBJ1-5	CSARDQSRGFSNQPQHF	TGCAGTGCTAGAGATCAGTCCCGGGGCTTTAGCAATCAGCCCCAGCATTTT
NA	TRBV6-1	many	14	TRBJ2-2	CASRILQGNGELFF	TGTGCCAGCAGGATATTACAGGGCAACGGGGAGCTGTTTTTT
TRBD1	TRBV3-1	many	13	TRBJ2-7	CASKGQGSYEQYF	TGTGCCAGCAAGGGACAGGGCTCCTACGAGCAGTACTTC
NA	TRBV6-1	few	14	TRBJ2-1	CASSEGDGHNEQFF	TGTGCCAGCAGTGAAGGGGACGGACACAATGAGCAGTTCTTC
NA	TRBV20-1	many	13	TRBJ1-1	CSAGDRDNTEAFF	TGCAGTGCTGGGGACCGGGATAACACTGAAGCTTTCTTT
NA	TRBV18	many	13	TRBJ2-1	CASSPRMADEQFF	TGTGCCAGCTCACCAAGGATGGCCGATGAGCAGTTCTTC